A selection of T cell receptor beta chains follows, all from one sample in a study of CD8 T cells in ankylosing spondylitis. A single record per CDR3 protein comes from TCRdb applying MiXCR to the 5' RACE reads. The sample has 200,000 to 250,000 distinct CDR3 sequences, roughly 32% seen once. Sequenced input: blood, either unsorted or a sorted T cell fraction (not recorded which). These receptors were collected from a male donor with ankylosing spondylitis or in good health (not recorded which). CDR3s include the opening cysteine and the closing phenylalanine or tryptophan.

j_call v_call cdr3_aa
TRBJ2-1 TRBV12-3/TRBV12-4 CASSPSGGKSIEQFF
TRBJ2-3 TRBV10-2 CASSGAGITDTQYF
TRBJ1-4 TRBV11-2 CASSFYGGINEKLFF
TRBJ2-5 TRBV18 CASSREAQETQYF
TRBJ2-1 TRBV10-3 CAISETSGSYNEQFF
TRBJ2-1 TRBV7-9 CASSLVSGTRNEQFF
TRBJ1-2 TRBV7-2 CASSPTGNGGYTF
TRBJ1-1 TRBV20-1 CSASLGDTEAFF
TRBJ2-3 TRBV12-3/TRBV12-4 CASSSEGVSTDTQYF
TRBJ2-6 TRBV18 CASSPGTAYSGANVLTF
TRBJ2-6 TRBV6-1 CASSSWGSGANVLTF
TRBJ2-3 TRBV7-9 CASSLGRRTLDTQYF
TRBJ2-1 TRBV29-1 CSVVFGDYNEQFF
TRBJ2-5 TRBV29-1 CSVKTSGGAETQYF
TRBJ2-3 TRBV4-2 CASSQDKGGGAVDTQYF
TRBJ2-7 TRBV30 CAWSFRGLAYEQYF
TRBJ2-2 TRBV3-1 CASSQRTPSAGELFF
TRBJ2-7 TRBV12-3/TRBV12-4 CASSLSSGTEAYEQYF
TRBJ2-2 TRBV20-1 CSAGRANTGELFF
TRBJ2-5 TRBV30 CAWSEGDTSYQETQYF
TRBJ2-3 TRBV10-3 CAINRDREDTQYF
TRBJ1-2 TRBV20-1 CSARDPKAGYGYTF
TRBJ2-5 TRBV29-1 CSVDKYGQGAETQYF
TRBJ2-5 TRBV10-1 CASSEGFQETQYF
TRBJ1-6 TRBV3-1 CASSRGQGARNSPLHF
TRBJ1-2 TRBV5-1 CASSSLEGLYGYTF
TRBJ2-4 TRBV12-3/TRBV12-4 CASSLDLGFQNIQYF
TRBJ2-7 TRBV27 CASSLEWQGEQYF
TRBJ1-4 TRBV15 CATSRAGSDEKLFF
TRBJ1-4 TRBV5-1 CASSLGGGWNEKLFF
TRBJ2-1 TRBV10-3 CAISESILTSGDNEQFF
TRBJ2-2 TRBV5-5 CASRGTGLNTGELFF
TRBJ1-1 TRBV11-2 CASSFAGADTEAFF
TRBJ2-2 TRBV29-1 CSVEERGTGELFF
TRBJ2-5 TRBV9 CASSPSGGQETQYF
TRBJ1-1 TRBV20-1 CSEGVPMNTEAFF
TRBJ2-7 TRBV5-1 CASRSPGATSEQYF
TRBJ2-7 TRBV28 CASSSGGNFYEQYF
TRBJ1-6 TRBV27 CASSLWLGSPLHF
TRBJ2-5 TRBV29-1 CSVLDGAETQYF
TRBJ2-5 TRBV20-1 CSARDATSGGARETQYF
TRBJ2-3 TRBV7-8 CASSFRARSDTQYF
TRBJ1-4 TRBV28 CASSFLGGEKLFF
TRBJ1-2 TRBV20-1 CSADRGSYGYTF
TRBJ2-1 TRBV6-5 CASSLGLAIHNEQFF
TRBJ1-5 TRBV9 CASSVGLNNQPQHF
TRBJ2-7 TRBV4-1 CASSQVSIRSYEQYF
TRBJ2-7 TRBV20-1 CSAIPGQGVYEQYF
TRBJ2-5 TRBV6-5 CASSSPLAHLGETQYF
TRBJ1-1 TRBV20-1 CSARAQGKSTEAFF
TRBJ2-5 TRBV6-1 CASHRGHQETQYF
TRBJ2-7 TRBV10-2 CASSRSTAGPASYEQYF
TRBJ2-1 TRBV27 CASSSGANEQFF
TRBJ1-4 TRBV6-5 CASSYFSNEKLFF
TRBJ2-5 TRBV25-1 CASLGTLQETQYF
TRBJ2-2 TRBV12-3/TRBV12-4 CASSHKQGDAGELFF
TRBJ1-2 TRBV27 CASSLSSGAPGYTF